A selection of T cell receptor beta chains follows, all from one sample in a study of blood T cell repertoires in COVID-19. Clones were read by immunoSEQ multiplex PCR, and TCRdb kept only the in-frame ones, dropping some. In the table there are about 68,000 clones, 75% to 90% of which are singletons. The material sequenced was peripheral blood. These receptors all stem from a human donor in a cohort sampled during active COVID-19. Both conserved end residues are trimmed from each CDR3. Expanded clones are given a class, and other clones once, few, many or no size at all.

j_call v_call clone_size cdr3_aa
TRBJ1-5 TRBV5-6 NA ASSFRQGAQPQH
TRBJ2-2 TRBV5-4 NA ASSPGSGRIDTGELF
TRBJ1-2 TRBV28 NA ASTRRGRGANYGYT
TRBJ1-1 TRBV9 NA ASSVATGTEAF
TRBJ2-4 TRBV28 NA ASSPRLAGGPGAKNIQY
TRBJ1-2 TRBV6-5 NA ASRPGGAFYGYT
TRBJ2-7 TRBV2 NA ASKLGTASYEQY
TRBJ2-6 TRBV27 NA ASSRDLSGANVLT
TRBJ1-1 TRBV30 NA AWSVNRANTEAF
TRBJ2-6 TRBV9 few ASSVASSGANVLT
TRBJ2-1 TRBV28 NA ASSLVWLADKNVEQF
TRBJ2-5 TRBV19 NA ASRSWTGARETQY
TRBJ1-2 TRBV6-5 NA ASSYQGAGGYT
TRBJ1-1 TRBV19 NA ASTKPSTGLNTEAF
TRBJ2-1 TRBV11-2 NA ASSLWTSVKAAQF
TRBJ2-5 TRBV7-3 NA ASSLGGRGRGETQY
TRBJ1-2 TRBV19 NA ASSVDRDNYGYT
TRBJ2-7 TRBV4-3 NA ASSQGAGRYEQY
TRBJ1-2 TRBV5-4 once ASSQDSHYGYT
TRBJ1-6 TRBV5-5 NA ASSLTADSPLH
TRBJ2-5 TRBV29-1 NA SVEVNQETQY
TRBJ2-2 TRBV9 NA ASSVGGTSLNTGELF
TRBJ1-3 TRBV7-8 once ASSLGTGSGNTIY
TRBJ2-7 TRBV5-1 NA ASSPPDSLYEQY
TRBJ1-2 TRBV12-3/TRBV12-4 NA ASSLVTGYGYT
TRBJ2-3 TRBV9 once ASSVGGAGSSTSTDTQY
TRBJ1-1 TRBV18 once ASSPRQGDTEAF
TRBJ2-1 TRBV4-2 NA ASSQEGGLALDEQF
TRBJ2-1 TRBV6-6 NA ASSPQGTGGGNEQF
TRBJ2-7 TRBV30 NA AWIDDSS
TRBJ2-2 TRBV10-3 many AIKASGSENTGELF